This T cell receptor beta chain comes out of a study of CXCR3-negative and CXCR3-positive naive CD8 T cells (dated by TCRdb to between 2017 and 2020). Context from the whole study: In total, roughly 140 million TRB reads were obtained, which works out to roughly 1.5 +/- 0.3 million reads per library. Diversity and physicochemical repertoire analyses covered about a dozen donors pooled from two independent experiments. For the TRBV-TRBJ cluster analysis, the naive subsets came from 5 donors, while the memory cells came from 3 donors. Summary of the overall study and its limitations: Both naive subsets had comparably high repertoire diversity, while memory CD8+ T cells had much lower repertoire diversity. Freshly isolated PBMCs were used for most assays because CXCR3 expression went down partially after cryopreservation. Within the same donor, TRBV-TRBJ usage looked similar between naive CXCR3-negative and CXCR3-positive cells, but memory cells had distinct patterns. Because surface CD5, which is linked to self-reactivity in mice, was comparable between the naive subsets, TCR interaction strength was also inferred from TRB CDR3 physicochemical properties.

The sequencer listed for this sample is NextSeq 550. The Human TCR Profiling Kit (MiLaboratory) was used to make UMI-labeled 5' RACE TRB cDNA libraries. cDNA synthesis used the entire amount of extracted RNA, and PCR amplification then used the entire amount of cDNA produced. Libraries were prepared in parallel with an identical number of PCR cycles. The original pipeline was this. About 50,000 +/- 10,000 unique UMI-labeled TRB cDNA molecules per library were extracted with MIGEC and MiXCR, with at least two reads per UMI required. On average, each library contained about 40,000 +/- 10,000 functional in-frame TRB CDR3 nucleotide clonotypes without stop codons. Diversity metrics, including normalized Shannon-Wiener and Chao1, were computed in VDJtools after downsampling to 5000 UMI-labeled TRB molecules per sample. Clonotype-size-weighted physicochemical properties of the central five CDR3 residues (interaction energy, strength, volume and Kidera factor 4) were computed in VDJtools. After reprocessing by TCRdb, each CDR3 protein sequence is one entry, and no DNA is given. TCRdb's processing, not the authors', yielded these V and J calls. The table kept for this sample lists about 40,000 distinct CDR3 sequences. The ten largest clones take up roughly 7.7% of the sample.

Regarding this clonotype: There is no known antigen for this receptor.

The CDR3 holds 14 amino acids from the cysteine to the phenylalanine. No DNA appears here. From a lookup of the germline V gene, CDR1 and CDR2 are MGHRA and YSYEKL. For each CD8+ T cell subset, flow sorting was done in triplicate, and some 300,000 cells per subset went directly into RLT lysis buffer. Peripheral blood mononuclear cells were isolated from buffy coats using standard density gradient centrifugation. Total RNA was extracted from sorted cells with an RNeasy Mini Kit. The chain uses TRBV4-1 and TRBJ2-2; TCRdb outputs TRBD1, but without DNA this stays unchecked. The material sequenced was memory CD8+ T cells from blood. The cell subset or site label, as the study defines it: conventional CD8+ memory T cells (TMEM), sorted as controls. This receptor was taken from a human donor in good health. Some clones in this sample may be carry-over from other donors' samples. This receptor has the CDR3 CASSLRRATGELFF.